This is a list of T cell receptor beta chains from one sample in a study of PD-1 blockade in classical Hodgkin lymphoma. Sequencing was performed with immunoSEQ multiplex PCR; in TCRdb, only in-frame clones are kept and a portion is missing. The sample records 70,000 to 85,000 clones, about 92% being singletons. Sequenced here: peripheral blood mononuclear cells (PBMCs), sampled at baseline. The receptor source for this set is a human donor with classical Hodgkin lymphoma. The CDR3 runs from the conserved cysteine through the conserved F or W. The D gene is left open where the match is weak. Not all rows give a size; the values are once, few, many and, for expanded clones, a class.

TRBV7-2	TRBJ1-6	NA	NA	CASSAQTGANSPLHF	TGTGCCAGCAGCGCCCAGACAGGCGCCAATTCACCCCTCCACTTT
TRBV19	TRBJ2-2	TRBD1	NA	CASSRDSSNTGELFF	TGTGCCAGTAGCCGGGACAGCTCGAACACCGGGGAGCTGTTTTTT
TRBV14	TRBJ1-1	NA	NA	CASSQDGFNSLNTEAFF	TGTGCCAGCAGCCAAGATGGTTTCAACAGCTTGAACACTGAAGCTTTCTTT
TRBV7-2	TRBJ2-7	NA	NA	CASGRPGLEQYF	TGTGCCAGCGGCCGCCCAGGGCTCGAGCAGTACTTC
TRBV7-2	TRBJ2-6	TRBD2	NA	CASLPRGGLGANVLTF	TGTGCCAGCCTCCCCCGCGGGGGGCTAGGGGCCAACGTCCTGACTTTC
TRBV7-3	TRBJ2-5	TRBD2	NA	CASSFLLAGEETQYF	TGTGCCAGCAGCTTTCTACTAGCGGGGGAAGAGACCCAGTACTTC
TRBV9	TRBJ2-5	NA	NA	CASSVAGDIQETQYF	TGTGCCAGCAGCGTAGCTGGGGACATCCAAGAGACCCAGTACTTC
TRBV6-6	TRBJ1-2	TRBD1	NA	CASSDRGLYGYTF	TGTGCCAGCTCCGACAGGGGTTTATATGGCTACACCTTC
TRBV9	TRBJ2-5	TRBD2	once	CASSARTSGGALETQYF	TGTGCCAGCAGCGCCCGGACTAGCGGGGGGGCCTTGGAGACCCAGTACTTC
TRBV5-1	TRBJ2-6	NA	few	CASSLTVSGANVLTF	TGCGCCAGCAGCTTGACGGTCTCTGGGGCCAACGTCCTGACTTTC
TRBV9	TRBJ2-5	NA	NA	CASSVSGSTGETQYF	TGTGCCAGCAGCGTTTCCGGGTCCACAGGGGAGACCCAGTACTTC
TRBV28	TRBJ2-3	NA	NA	CATDRGASYTDTQYF	TGTGCCACCGACCGGGGGGCTTCTTACACAGATACGCAGTATTTT
TRBV2	TRBJ1-5	NA	NA	CASSDLGRGNQPQHF	TGTGCCAGCAGTGATCTGGGGCGCGGCAATCAGCCCCAGCATTTT
TRBV7-9	TRBJ1-2	NA	NA	CASSSTGTPNYGYTF	TGTGCCAGCAGCTCTACAGGGACTCCCAACTATGGCTACACCTTC
TRBV7-7	TRBJ2-7	NA	NA	CASSSRGGPGDEQYF	TGTGCCAGCAGCTCACGGGGAGGACCGGGAGACGAGCAGTACTTC
TRBV9	TRBJ2-1	TRBD1	NA	CASSPAGTDYNEQFF	TGTGCCAGCAGCCCTGCAGGGACAGATTACAATGAGCAGTTCTTC
TRBV7-3	TRBJ2-7	NA	NA	CAYQSSSAYEQYF	TGTGCCTACCAGTCCAGCAGCGCCTACGAGCAGTACTTC
TRBV28	TRBJ2-3	TRBD2	NA	CASSLGLAKTDTQYF	TGTGCCAGCTCACTGGGACTAGCGAAAACAGATACGCAGTATTTT
TRBV2	TRBJ1-6	TRBD1	NA	CADRGDPYNSPLHF	TGTGCCGACAGGGGCGACCCTTATAATTCACCCCTCCACTTT
TRBV19	TRBJ2-1	NA	NA	CASSPGSPYDEQFF	TGTGCCAGTAGCCCCGGGAGTCCTTACGATGAGCAGTTCTTC
TRBV29-1	TRBJ2-7	TRBD2	NA	CSVATSGTYEQYF	TGCAGCGTTGCGACTAGCGGGACCTACGAGCAGTACTTC
TRBV6-1	TRBJ1-1	NA	NA	CASRDLQAFF	TGTGCCAGCCGGGACCTCCAAGCTTTCTTT
TRBV6-1	TRBJ2-5	TRBD1	NA	CASSVDRALQETQYF	TGTGCCAGCAGTGTAGACAGGGCTTTACAAGAGACCCAGTACTTC
TRBV5-6	TRBJ2-3	NA	NA	CASSGGERTDTQYF	TGTGCCAGCAGCGGAGGCGAACGCACAGATACGCAGTATTTT
TRBV6-5	TRBJ1-1	NA	NA	CASSYWEGSRDTEAFF	TGTGCCAGCAGTTACTGGGAGGGGTCGAGGGACACTGAAGCTTTCTTT
TRBV6-1	TRBJ2-1	TRBD2	few	CASMKREEAYNEQFF	TGTGCCAGCATGAAGCGGGAGGAGGCCTACAATGAGCAGTTCTTC
TRBV5-1	TRBJ1-2	TRBD1	once	CASSLWTGDGGYTF	TGCGCCAGCAGCTTGTGGACAGGGGACGGGGGCTACACCTTC
TRBV27	TRBJ2-7	NA	NA	CASSSQGKASYEQYF	TGTGCCAGCAGTTCACAGGGTAAGGCCTCCTACGAGCAGTACTTC
TRBV5-6	TRBJ1-2	NA	NA	CASSVFQVPYGYTF	TGTGCCAGCAGCGTGTTCCAGGTCCCCTATGGCTACACCTTC
TRBV5-4	TRBJ2-3	TRBD2	NA	CASSLWTSGTDTQYF	TGTGCCAGCAGCCTCTGGACTAGCGGCACAGATACGCAGTATTTT
TRBV11-2	TRBJ2-3	TRBD1	NA	CASFDRGPDTQYF	TGTGCCAGCTTTGACAGGGGGCCCGATACGCAGTATTTT
TRBV4-1	TRBJ2-7	NA	NA	CASSQALGLEEQYF	TGCGCCAGCAGCCAAGCCCTGGGGTTGGAAGAGCAGTACTTC
TRBV19	TRBJ1-5	TRBD1	NA	CASSIDGDRVQPQHF	TGTGCCAGTAGTATAGACGGGGACAGGGTTCAGCCCCAGCATTTT
TRBV7-8	TRBJ1-6	NA	NA	CASSLGYRSSYNSPLHF	TGTGCCAGCAGCTTGGGTTACAGGAGCTCCTATAATTCACCCCTCCACTTT
TRBV7-2	TRBJ2-7	TRBD2	NA	CASSLGRGERYYEQYF	TGTGCCAGCAGCTTAGGGCGGGGGGAGAGGTACTACGAGCAGTACTTC
TRBV7-2	TRBJ2-3	TRBD2	NA	CASSLGTSGSGTDTQYF	TGTGCCAGCAGCTTAGGAACTAGCGGGAGTGGAACAGATACGCAGTATTTT
TRBV7-3	TRBJ2-7	NA	NA	CASSSPGSEQYF	TGTGCCAGCAGCTCCCCCGGGTCCGAGCAGTACTTC
TRBV30	TRBJ2-1	NA	NA	CAWSVEAGRPNEQFF	TGTGCCTGGAGTGTAGAGGCAGGCCGGCCCAATGAGCAGTTCTTC
TRBV7-3	TRBJ2-1	NA	NA	CASSLSPQDEQFF	TGTGCCAGCAGCTTAAGCCCGCAGGATGAGCAGTTCTTC
TRBV27	TRBJ1-6	TRBD1	few	CASSYTGTVHNSPLHF	TGTGCCAGCAGTTACACCGGGACAGTCCATAATTCACCCCTCCACTTT
TRBV2	TRBJ1-6	NA	NA	CAIRGGENSPLHF	TGTGCCATCCGGGGGGGGGAGAATTCACCCCTCCACTTT
TRBV20-1	TRBJ1-2	NA	NA	CSPEGGFGYTF	TGCAGCCCCGAGGGAGGGTTTGGCTACACCTTC
TRBV6-1	TRBJ1-1	NA	NA	CASSRQLNTEAFF	TGTGCCAGCAGCAGACAGCTGAACACTGAAGCTTTCTTT
TRBV6-6	TRBJ2-1	NA	NA	CASSSEPGPNEQFF	TGTGCCAGCAGTTCCGAACCAGGACCCAATGAGCAGTTCTTC
TRBV11-2	TRBJ2-3	TRBD1	NA	CASSLEGRGPTDTQYF	TGTGCCAGCAGCTTAGAGGGTAGGGGGCCGACAGATACGCAGTATTTT
TRBV19	TRBJ2-1	TRBD2	NA	CASSSASGSYNEQFF	TGTGCCAGTAGTTCGGCTAGCGGTTCCTACAATGAGCAGTTCTTC
TRBV2	TRBJ1-1	TRBD1	NA	CASSPQGADTEAFF	TGTGCCAGCAGTCCTCAGGGGGCTGACACTGAAGCTTTCTTT
TRBV6-6	TRBJ1-5	TRBD1	NA	CASRNGQGSQPQHF	TGTGCCAGCAGAAATGGACAGGGCAGTCAGCCCCAGCATTTT
TRBV7-9	TRBJ2-7	NA	NA	CASSLAGLANEQYF	TGTGCCAGCAGCTTAGCAGGGCTAGCAAACGAGCAGTACTTC
TRBV5-1	TRBJ2-7	TRBD1	medium-sized	CASRDRVEWEQYF	TGCGCCAGCCGGGACAGGGTGGAATGGGAGCAGTACTTC
TRBV7-9	TRBJ2-7	NA	once	CASSLDSVQRPGQYF	TGTGCCAGCAGCTTAGACTCAGTGCAGCGCCCAGGGCAGTACTTC
TRBV9	TRBJ2-1	NA	NA	CASSIVGNEQFF	TGTGCCAGCAGCATCGTAGGGAATGAGCAGTTCTTC
TRBV5-6	TRBJ2-7	NA	NA	CASSLSLDLYEQYF	TGTGCCAGCAGCTTGAGCTTAGACCTCTACGAGCAGTACTTC
TRBV6-5	TRBJ1-5	TRBD1	NA	CASSDRGPPQPQHF	TGTGCCAGCAGCGACAGGGGCCCCCCCCAGCCCCAGCATTTT
TRBV28	TRBJ2-5	TRBD1	NA	CASSPQGQGRETQYF	TGTGCCAGCAGCCCACAGGGACAGGGGCGAGAGACCCAGTACTTC
TRBV6-1	TRBJ2-3	NA	NA	CASSVRDGSTDTQYF	TGTGCCAGCAGTGTCCGGGACGGCAGCACAGATACGCAGTATTTT
TRBV6-1	TRBJ1-2	TRBD1	NA	CASSDPFGTERGYTF	TGTGCCAGCAGTGATCCATTCGGGACAGAACGAGGCTACACCTTC
TRBV9	TRBJ1-1	NA	NA	CASSVEGLGAGNTEAFF	TGTGCCAGCAGCGTAGAGGGTCTAGGGGCGGGGAACACTGAAGCTTTCTTT
TRBV6-5	TRBJ2-5	NA	few	CASSQPGGQETQYF	TGTGCCAGCAGCCAGCCTGGCGGCCAAGAGACCCAGTACTTC